This TCR beta chain was documented in a study of early T cells in non-severe SARS-CoV-2 infection. The CDR3 length is 14 residues. Germline CDR1 and CDR2: SGDLS and YYNGEE. Trimming removed 4 bases from V and 1 base from J, with 11 bases in between. This clonotype was observed many times. TCRdb reprocessed the 5' RACE reads with MiXCR, giving one entry per CDR3 protein. The table lists about 32,000 distinct CDR3 sequences, around 4.1% of them singletons. The V call is TRBV9, the J call TRBJ1-1; no definite D call. The sequence was collected from an adult who was a healthcare worker with PCR-confirmed SARS-CoV-2 infection or an uninfected control (not recorded which). Sequences were obtained from whole blood. The CDR3 spells CASSTTPENTEAFF. As DNA, the CDR3 is TGTGCCAGCAGCACCACCCCAGAGAACACTGAAGCTTTCTTT.